Each of the 7 T cell receptor beta chains below was sequenced from the same sample in a study of cytomegalovirus exposure and HLA in healthy donors. Measured with immunoSEQ multiplex PCR; TCRdb has only the in-frame clones, and not every one. The sample lists under 400,000 clones; around 86% were seen once. The sequencing input was PBMCs. Receptors originate from a woman aged 18-29 years in good health and CMV-seronegative.

The chain combines TRBV7-9 with TRBJ2-1, with D tentatively TRBD2 (7 bases). The CDR3 consists of 18 residues. Germline-derived CDR1 and CDR2 are SEHNR and FQNEAQ (reference sequence). V shed 1 base and J shed 1 base, with 17 bases lying between them. The CDR3 bases are TGTGCCAGCAGCTTAGTCCCGGCTGCGGGGGCATCCTACAATGAGCAGTTCTTC. It translates to CASSLVPAAGASYNEQFF.

This chain uses TRBV6-1 with TRBJ2-2; D is possibly TRBD2 (7 bases). Trimming pared 4 bases from V and 2 bases from J, leaving 14 bases between. There are 16 residues in the CDR3. CDR1 is MNHNS and CDR2 is SASEGT in the germline V gene. The CDR3 reads CASSGEGGVNTGELFF. The CDR3 bases are TGTGCCAGCAGTGGAGAGGGGGGGGTTAACACCGGGGAGCTGTTTTTT.

This clone was detected only a few times. The chain combines TRBV9 with TRBJ1-5, with a possible D match to TRBD1 (6 bases). The CDR3 has 14 residues. Germline values: CDR1 SGDLS, CDR2 YYNGEE. Trimming removed 4 bases at V and 7 bases at J, with 15 bases between. CDR3 sequence: CASSPQGIGQPQHF. Written as DNA, the CDR3 is TGTGCCAGCAGCCCACAGGGTATAGGACAGCCCCAGCATTTT.

The V gene is TRBV28, the J gene TRBJ1-2, with 7 bases aligning to TRBD1. Per the germline V gene, CDR1 is MDHEN and CDR2 is SYDVKM. The CDR3 has 16 amino acids. The ends lost 4 bases at V and 4 bases at J; junction bases unmatched: 12. The chain's CDR3 is CASSSRRGPLFYGYTF. DNA of the CDR3: TGTGCCAGCAGTTCCCGAAGGGGGCCGCTTTTCTATGGCTACACCTTC.

This clone was observed a few times. The rearrangement links TRBV7-9 to TRBJ2-3; unclear D gene. The length of the CDR3 is 14 residues. The V end was cut by 4 bases, the J end by 6 bases, with 14 bases between. Germline V gives CDR1 SEHNR, CDR2 FQNEAQ (reference sequence). CDR3 nucleotide sequence: TGTGCCAGCAGCTCCCGTTTGTCGTCCGATACGCAGTATTTT. Protein: CASSSRLSSDTQYF.

In nucleotides, the CDR3 is TGTGCCAGCAGTTATTCAGTGAACACTGAAGCTTTCTTT. This translates into CASSYSVNTEAFF. The V and J genes are TRBV6-5 and TRBJ1-1; D unclear. V was cut by 3 bases and J by 0 bases, with 5 bases left in between. The CDR3 length is 13 residues. From germline, CDR1 is MNHEY and CDR2 SVGAGI.

V usage is TRBV6-1 and J usage is TRBJ1-1, with D unresolved. V gave up 4 bases and J gave up 3 bases, with 9 bases separating them. Per germline, CDR1 MNHNS and CDR2 SASEGT. The CDR3 is made up of 13 amino acids. CDR3 DNA sequence: TGTGCCAGCAGTGTGTACACAGACACTGAAGCTTTCTTT. This encodes CASSVYTDTEAFF.